The following is a T cell receptor beta chain sequence with its context. The sample belongs to a study of T cells after yellow fever vaccination. The germline CDR1 and CDR2 sequences are DFQATT and SNEGSKA (reference sequence). This CDR3 comprises 19 residues. Germline trimming cut 3 bases from V and 4 bases from J; bases unmatched to any gene: 15. TCRdb re-called the 5' RACE reads with MiXCR, one entry per CDR3 protein. The sample contains approximately 510,000 distinct CDR3 sequences, 21% of which appear only once. The sequencing here drew on PBMCs, taken around 3 weeks after the first yellow fever vaccination. This clonotype originated in a man between 18 and 29 years old who received the YFV17D yellow fever vaccine. The genes are TRBV20-1 and TRBJ2-3; the match to TRBD2 covers 14 bases. Written as DNA, the CDR3 is TGCAGTGCTAGTATTATTTCGACTAGCGGGGGGGCTGAATCAGATACGCAGTATTTT. Its protein is CSASIISTSGGAESDTQYF.